The clone carrying this TCR beta chain was recorded a few times. The antigen is not known. The sample belongs to a study of T cells after yellow fever vaccination. Study at large: Those fractions that held only low numbers of cells were prepared using the SMART-Seq v4 Ultra Low Input RNA kit.

Each CDR3 protein is one row after TCRdb ran MiXCR on the 5' RACE reads. Counted here are 500,000 to 650,000 distinct CDR3 sequences, less than 20% occurring once; the ten biggest clones make up 17%. The CDR3 length is 15 residues. Germline V gene data show CDR1 as LGHNA and CDR2 as YSLEER. The V end was cut by 0 bases, the J end by 0 bases, with 7 bases between. Study results and caveats: Researchers cautioned that FACS-sorted repertoires could harbor abundant clonotypes contaminating from the bulk population. Reappearing after the booster were most of the clones from primary vaccination (around 96% CD4, approximately 89% CD8). Peaking on day 5 versus 15, the secondary response was faster but weaker.

This clonotype was sampled from a young man who received the YFV17D yellow fever vaccine. This chain connects TRBV4-3 to TRBJ2-3, with D unresolved. The sequenced sample was PBMCs, obtained 4 to 6 days after the first yellow fever vaccination. CDR3 amino acids: CASSQEGTSTDTQYF. The CDR3 DNA follows: TGCGCCAGCAGCCAAGAAGGAACTAGCACAGATACGCAGTATTTT.